This T cell receptor beta chain was sequenced in a study of T-cell reconstitution after alpha-beta-depleted transplantation in children. Study-wide results and caveats: At one year after transplant, newly produced T cells mostly accounted for T-cell counts and diversity. Where alpha-beta T cells came from about two months after transplant was reportedly several hundred expanded graft clones. At day 60, the high TCRbeta diversity found in some patients originated from recipient T cells and thymic progenitors that had survived.

This sample's TCRbeta library carried unique molecular identifier barcodes. TCRdb reprocessed the PCR reads via MiXCR and lists one record per CDR3 protein. Among roughly 66,000 distinct CDR3 sequences listed, approximately 5% were seen once. The CDR3 runs to 13 residues. Germline loops: CDR1 MNHNS, CDR2 SASEGT. V was clipped by 4 bases and J by 9 bases; unmatched bases: 7. In this sample, this clonotype turned up many times. Its specificity is unknown. This chain connects TRBV6-1 to TRBJ2-7; TRBD1 matches at 9 bases. The receptor's source is a boy less than two years old who had a stem cell transplant for acute myeloid leukemia, so the T cells may come from the graft donor. Sequencing was performed on PBMCs, mostly from graft donor cells, taken 180 days after TCRalphabeta/CD19-depleted stem cell transplant. The CDR3 is CASSGGQGRGQYV. The DNA for the CDR3 is TGTGCCAGCAGTGGGGGACAGGGAAGGGGGCAGTACGTC.